This TCR beta chain was observed in a study of cytomegalovirus exposure and HLA in healthy donors. Study overall: Later, an analysis reported that the 110 or so validation repertoires had used the same platform as the 666 first-cohort repertoires.

Overall study results and limits: CMV antigen specificity of three CMV-associated chains was confirmed in vitro. It was 150 or so TCR beta chains that were listed as cytomegalovirus-associated. Among TCR sequences, most were rare, though some public TCRs appeared in many donors.

In this sample, this clone turned up once. Its matching antigen is unknown. Profiled with immunoSEQ multiplex PCR; TCRdb holds only in-frame clones, not every one. Among some 210,000 clones, 80% to 90% were seen once, and the ten largest hold about 2%. This TCR was recovered from a woman aged 18-29 years in good health and CMV-seropositive. The sequencing input was PBMCs.

The CDR3 region is CAISALAGYGYTF. Here the CDR3 DNA reads TGTGCCATCAGTGCCCTAGCGGGCTATGGCTACACCTTC. J is TRBJ1-2 and V is TRBV10-3; the D is unclear. CDR1 and CDR2 from the germline V gene are ENHRY and SYGVKD. Between the trimmed V and J ends, which lost 4 bases and 4 bases, there was a span of 10 bases. The CDR3 consists of 13 residues.